These 15 T cell receptor beta chains were all obtained from the same sample, sequenced in a study of blood T cell repertoires in COVID-19 (dated by TCRdb to between 2020 and 2021). The library was generated by the immunoSEQ multiplex PCR assay. In its TCRdb copy, this immuneACCESS table keeps in-frame sequences only and misses some clones. Where compared with another copy, unresolved V genes explain less than half of these, and the others have no known cause. The table for this sample lists about 160,000 clones; 60% to 80% of them were counted only once. About 3% of the sample is held by the ten biggest clonotypes. The material sequenced was peripheral blood. The receptor source for this set is a man in his 70s with acute or convalescent COVID-19.

This clone was observed a few times. V usage is TRBV5-1 and J usage is TRBJ2-7; 9 nucleotides agree with TRBD1. The germline V gene has CDR1 SGHRS and CDR2 YFSETQ. J was trimmed by 7 bases and V by 3 bases; bases with no gene match: 8. This CDR3 comprises 14 residues. Here the CDR3 reads CASSYGTGMGEQYF. CDR3 coding DNA: TGCGCCAGCAGCTACGGGACAGGGATGGGGGAGCAGTACTTC.

The rearrangement uses TRBV5-8 and TRBJ2-3, with 16 bases matching TRBD2. This CDR3 has 19 amino acids. Germline CDR1 and CDR2: SGHTS and YDEGEE. The V segment lost 3 bases and the J segment 6 bases; nucleotides outside the gene matches: 13. CDR3 sequence: CASSSKGLAGGPFADTQYF. In DNA form, the CDR3 reads TGTGCCAGCAGCTCCAAGGGACTAGCGGGGGGGCCTTTCGCGGATACGCAGTATTTT.

V is TRBV18 and J is TRBJ1-4; 7 positions match TRBD1. The CDR3 runs 15 residues. Trimming cost V 3 bases and J 3 bases; bases outside gene matches: 4. Germline CDR1 reads KGHSH; CDR2 reads LQKENI. The CDR3 region is CASSPMTGPNEKLFF. The CDR3 DNA follows: TGTGCCAGCTCACCTATGACAGGGCCTAATGAAAAACTGTTTTTT. Looking up the rest from reference TRBV18 and TRBJ1-4 gives the full variable domain: NAGVMQNPRHLVRRRGQEARLRCSPMKGHSHVYWYRQLPEEGLKFMVYLQKENIIDESGMPKERFSAEFPKEGPSILRIQQVVRGDSAAYFCASSPMTGPNEKLFFGSGTQLSVL.

This clone has only a few counts. As DNA, the CDR3 is TGTGCCAGCAGTTACACCCCTAGCGGGAGTTCAGATACGCAGTATTTT. Amino acids: CASSYTPSGSSDTQYF. The rearrangement links TRBV6-5 to TRBJ2-3; 10 nucleotides match TRBD2. After removal of 2 bases from V and 4 bases from J, the junction contained 6 bases not matched to a gene. Germline V lookup: CDR1 MNHEY, CDR2 SVGAGI. The CDR3 runs 16 residues.

The CDR3 spells CASSLGPGGTDTQYF. The CDR3, as DNA: TGCGCCAGCAGCTTGGGTCCGGGGGGCACAGATACGCAGTATTTT. The genes are TRBV5-1 and TRBJ2-3; TRBD2 is a possible D gene (6 bases). V was clipped by 0 bases and J by 1 base, with 9 bases between them. This CDR3 region has 15 residues. Germline assignment: CDR1 SGHRS and CDR2 YFSETQ.

The chain combines TRBV15 with TRBJ1-4; tentatively, D is TRBD1 (5 bases). V dropped 3 bases and J dropped 4 bases, with 15 bases sitting between them. Germline CDR1 is LNHNV and CDR2 is YYDKDF (reference sequence). The CDR3 is made up of 16 amino acids. The CDR3 here is CATSSPIDSHNEKLFF. CDR3 DNA sequence: TGTGCCACCAGCAGTCCCATTGACAGCCATAATGAAAAACTGTTTTTT.

The V and J genes are TRBV5-4 and TRBJ2-3, with 8 bases aligning to TRBD2. Germline-derived CDR1 and CDR2 are SGHNT and YYREEE (reference sequence). After removal of 3 bases from V and 1 base from J, the junction contained 4 bases not matched to a gene. This CDR3 contains 15 residues. Here the CDR3 DNA reads TGTGCCAGCAGCTCCCCGACTAGCGGCACAGATACGCAGTATTTT. The encoded protein is CASSSPTSGTDTQYF.

The chain has TRBV27 and TRBJ1-5; D is possibly TRBD1 (5 bases). The CDR3 runs 15 residues. Trimming took off 6 bases at V and 0 bases at J, with 12 bases between the two ends. Germline lookup yields CDR1 MNHEY and CDR2 SMNVEV (reference sequence). CDR3 protein: CASRLQARSNQPQHF. CDR3 bases: TGTGCCAGCAGGCTACAGGCTCGTAGCAATCAGCCCCAGCATTTT.

The chain has TRBV28 and TRBJ2-1, with 8 bases identical to TRBD1. This CDR3 spans 20 amino acids. V lost 4 bases and J lost 0; bases outside the gene matches: 17. The germline V gene encodes CDR1 MDHEN and CDR2 SYDVKM. DNA for the CDR3: TGTGCCAGCAGTTCCCCGACAGGGGCAAGTATAATCAGCTCCTACAATGAGCAGTTCTTC. Amino acid sequence: CASSSPTGASIISSYNEQFF.

The V gene is TRBV7-6, the J gene TRBJ1-1; 7 nucleotides line up with TRBD1. CDR1 is SGHVS, CDR2 FNYEAQ, per germline. After removal of 1 base from V and 3 bases from J, the junction contained 8 bases not matched to a gene. The CDR3 spans 16 residues. As DNA, the CDR3 is TGTGCCAGCAGCTTAGAGGGCGCCAGGGGGGACACTGAAGCTTTCTTT. Protein: CASSLEGARGDTEAFF.

The chain joins TRBV10-2 to TRBJ1-5; D may be TRBD1 (5 bases). Looked up from germline, CDR1 is WSHSY and CDR2 is SAAADI. Trimming took off 0 bases at V and 3 bases at J, with 9 bases between the two ends. CDR3 length: 15 amino acids. CDR3 amino acids: CASSESGGTNQPQHF. The CDR3 nucleotides are TGCGCCAGCAGTGAGTCGGGGGGAACCAATCAGCCCCAGCATTTT.

V usage is TRBV6-2 or TRBV6-3 and J usage is TRBJ1-5; TRBD1 agrees at 10 bases. The CDR3 totals 14 residues. Germline CDR1 is MNHEY and CDR2 is SVGEGT. With 6 bases clipped from V and 5 bases from J, the junction kept 4 bases outside the gene matches. The CDR3 DNA follows: TGTGCCAGCAGCCGAGGACAGGGGGATCAGCCCCAGCATTTT. Its translation: CASSRGQGDQPQHF.

The chain links TRBV6-5 to TRBJ2-7, with D maybe TRBD2 (6 bases). CDR3 size: 14 residues. Between the trimmed V and J ends, which lost 5 bases and 5 bases, there was a span of 16 bases. Germline V CDR1 and CDR2: MNHEY, SVGAGI. The CDR3 bases are TGTGCCAGCAGTAACCTCGGAGGGGTGGACGAGCAGTACTTC. Amino acid sequence: CASSNLGGVDEQYF.

J is TRBJ2-6 and V is TRBV3-1 (or the pseudogene TRBV3-2), with a possible D match to TRBD1 (5 bases). The germline V gene encodes CDR1 LGHDT and CDR2 YNNKEL (reference sequence). The CDR3 has 15 amino acids. The V end was cut by 0 bases, the J end by 4 bases, with 7 bases between. CDR3 bases: TGTGCCAGCAGCCAAGATACAGGCGGGGCCAACGTCCTGACTTTC. This sequence encodes CASSQDTGGANVLTF.

This clone was counted once. The rearrangement links TRBV5-4 to TRBJ1-2; TRBD1 matches 10 bases. The CDR3 spans 15 residues. J lost 5 bases, V lost 4 bases, and 8 bases had no gene match. CDR1 and CDR2 from the germline V gene are SGHNT and YYREEE (reference sequence). CDR3 nucleotide sequence: TGTGCCAGCAGCACAGGACAGGGGGGGGGTTATGGCTACACCTTC. Its translation: CASSTGQGGGYGYTF. Looking up the rest from reference TRBV5-4 and TRBJ1-2 gives the full variable domain: ETGVTQSPTHLIKTRGQQVTLRCSSQSGHNTVSWYQQALGQGPQFIFQYYREEENGRGNFPPRFSGLQFPNYSSELNVNALELDDSALYLCASSTGQGGGYGYTFGSGTRLTVV.